This T cell receptor (beta chain) was recorded in a study of T cells in Graves' hyperthyroidism and ophthalmopathy. This clonotype was seen a handful of times. Authors of the study amplified TCR beta CDR3 regions from RNA transcripts. With the HTBI primer set, the TCR CDR3 went through a first round of RT-PCR. TCRdb analysed the multiplex PCR reads with MiXCR anew, one entry per CDR3 protein. The sample yields more than 300,000 distinct CDR3 sequences, approximately 17% seen once. Germline CDR1 is MDHEN and CDR2 is SYDVKM. With V trimmed by 6 bases and J by 4 bases, 7 bases remained unmatched. CDR3 length: 16 residues.

The source material was blood. This TCR was recovered from a woman under 40 with Graves' hyperthyroidism that later progressed to Graves' ophthalmopathy. The gene calls are TRBV28 and TRBJ2-1; TRBD2 agrees at 12 bases. In DNA, the CDR3 is TGTGCCAGCAGGACCCTCCTAGCGGGAGGGTACAATGAGCAGTTCTTC. Translated, it gives CASRTLLAGGYNEQFF.